This is a list of T cell receptor beta chains from one sample in a study of regulatory T cells. Profiled with immunoSEQ multiplex PCR; TCRdb holds only in-frame clones, not every one. Here the sample spans 20,000 or so clones, over 85% being singletons. The sequencing sample was made of CD8+ T cells sorted from blood. The source of these receptors is a child under 10 years old with CD3G deficiency. The conserved cysteine and the conserved F or W are not part of the CDR3 here.

TRBV28	TRBJ2-1	ASSRRVLHNEQF
TRBV10-2	TRBJ2-1	ASSDGLRGVWDEQF
TRBV6-1	TRBJ2-7	ASSEIAGGARVQY
TRBV27	TRBJ2-1	ASSFSGADEQF
TRBV5-1	TRBJ2-2	ASRGSGRDGRNTGELF
TRBV7-9	TRBJ2-1	ASSLASSYNEQF
TRBV28	TRBJ1-4	ASRLIGGAGKLF
TRBV6-1	TRBJ2-7	ASSEYHEQY
TRBV28	TRBJ2-7	ASSFRGGVKNEQY
TRBV19	TRBJ1-1	ASSPLGMKKAF
TRBV9	TRBJ2-1	ASSVGRYGEQF
TRBV28	TRBJ2-3	ASSTRGWGTDTQY
TRBV19	TRBJ2-2	ASSDRNTGELF
TRBV6-1	TRBJ2-7	ASSEGASGGNYEQY
TRBV28	TRBJ2-2	ASSFPTSGTSSGELF
TRBV28	TRBJ2-1	ASSPSGRLNEQF
TRBV27	TRBJ2-1	ASSLRGGILF
TRBV28	TRBJ2-5	ASRKQTQETQY
TRBV28	TRBJ2-1	ASSSASGHNEQF
TRBV27	TRBJ2-1	ASSLSGSGANEQF
TRBV11-1	TRBJ2-1	ASSLPGLASEQF
TRBV7-8	TRBJ1-2	ASSLVGTEGYT
TRBV28	TRBJ2-7	ASSSLDRDKASYEQY
TRBV4-1	TRBJ2-2	ASSREGVTGELF
TRBV28	TRBJ1-5	ASSLDSNQPQH
TRBV9	TRBJ2-2	ASSGGQGTGELF
TRBV28	TRBJ2-7	ASRGLHEQY
TRBV28	TRBJ1-2	ASSSAATTTGVGYT
TRBV6-1	TRBJ1-5	ASSETSYQPQH
TRBV11-3	TRBJ2-7	ASSLVGSKGYEQY
TRBV19	TRBJ1-2	ASTHPGSYGYT
TRBV7-2	TRBJ2-5	ASSKRTLESSLGETQY
TRBV7-9	TRBJ2-1	ASSGPLVNNEQF
TRBV12-5	TRBJ1-2	ASGFGYGYT
TRBV6-1	TRBJ2-7	ASSGPFKEQY
TRBV11-2	TRBJ1-6	ASSPGTESPLH
TRBV4-1	TRBJ2-2	ASSQPGLVNFWGRGGELF
TRBV6-1	TRBJ2-2	ASSDKQGPAGELF
TRBV28	TRBJ2-1	ASSFRGPYNEQF
TRBV6-1	TRBJ2-6	ASRPGGPGANVLT
TRBV28	TRBJ1-1	ASSPWTGNEAF
TRBV6-6	TRBJ2-7	ASSLISAGYEQY
TRBV13	TRBJ2-4	ASSLSRGGQAKNIQY
TRBV6-1	TRBJ2-7	ASSEVAGGYEQY
TRBV28	TRBJ2-7	ASSTTGPPFYEQY
TRBV6-1	TRBJ1-6	ASSEVGTGMSPLH
TRBV6-1	TRBJ2-7	ASSEFAWTTSSGEQY
TRBV18	TRBJ2-7	ASSERIGEQY
TRBV7-9	TRBJ2-1	ASSLADEQF
TRBV28	-	ASSLRGPYEQY
TRBV28	TRBJ2-7	ASSSTGSLYEQY
TRBV4-1	TRBJ2-7	ASSQDAGGTYEQY
TRBV28	TRBJ1-5	ASTLEGNGNQPQH
TRBV6-1	TRBJ2-7	ASSEAALAVYEQY
TRBV11-3	TRBJ2-3	ASSKESGDTQY
TRBV28	TRBJ1-4	ASSHRGRREKLF
TRBV6-1	TRBJ2-6	ASTSSGANVLT
TRBV11-1	TRBJ2-4	ASSVPQGRAKNIQY
TRBV5-1	TRBJ2-7	ASSLGQGADEQY